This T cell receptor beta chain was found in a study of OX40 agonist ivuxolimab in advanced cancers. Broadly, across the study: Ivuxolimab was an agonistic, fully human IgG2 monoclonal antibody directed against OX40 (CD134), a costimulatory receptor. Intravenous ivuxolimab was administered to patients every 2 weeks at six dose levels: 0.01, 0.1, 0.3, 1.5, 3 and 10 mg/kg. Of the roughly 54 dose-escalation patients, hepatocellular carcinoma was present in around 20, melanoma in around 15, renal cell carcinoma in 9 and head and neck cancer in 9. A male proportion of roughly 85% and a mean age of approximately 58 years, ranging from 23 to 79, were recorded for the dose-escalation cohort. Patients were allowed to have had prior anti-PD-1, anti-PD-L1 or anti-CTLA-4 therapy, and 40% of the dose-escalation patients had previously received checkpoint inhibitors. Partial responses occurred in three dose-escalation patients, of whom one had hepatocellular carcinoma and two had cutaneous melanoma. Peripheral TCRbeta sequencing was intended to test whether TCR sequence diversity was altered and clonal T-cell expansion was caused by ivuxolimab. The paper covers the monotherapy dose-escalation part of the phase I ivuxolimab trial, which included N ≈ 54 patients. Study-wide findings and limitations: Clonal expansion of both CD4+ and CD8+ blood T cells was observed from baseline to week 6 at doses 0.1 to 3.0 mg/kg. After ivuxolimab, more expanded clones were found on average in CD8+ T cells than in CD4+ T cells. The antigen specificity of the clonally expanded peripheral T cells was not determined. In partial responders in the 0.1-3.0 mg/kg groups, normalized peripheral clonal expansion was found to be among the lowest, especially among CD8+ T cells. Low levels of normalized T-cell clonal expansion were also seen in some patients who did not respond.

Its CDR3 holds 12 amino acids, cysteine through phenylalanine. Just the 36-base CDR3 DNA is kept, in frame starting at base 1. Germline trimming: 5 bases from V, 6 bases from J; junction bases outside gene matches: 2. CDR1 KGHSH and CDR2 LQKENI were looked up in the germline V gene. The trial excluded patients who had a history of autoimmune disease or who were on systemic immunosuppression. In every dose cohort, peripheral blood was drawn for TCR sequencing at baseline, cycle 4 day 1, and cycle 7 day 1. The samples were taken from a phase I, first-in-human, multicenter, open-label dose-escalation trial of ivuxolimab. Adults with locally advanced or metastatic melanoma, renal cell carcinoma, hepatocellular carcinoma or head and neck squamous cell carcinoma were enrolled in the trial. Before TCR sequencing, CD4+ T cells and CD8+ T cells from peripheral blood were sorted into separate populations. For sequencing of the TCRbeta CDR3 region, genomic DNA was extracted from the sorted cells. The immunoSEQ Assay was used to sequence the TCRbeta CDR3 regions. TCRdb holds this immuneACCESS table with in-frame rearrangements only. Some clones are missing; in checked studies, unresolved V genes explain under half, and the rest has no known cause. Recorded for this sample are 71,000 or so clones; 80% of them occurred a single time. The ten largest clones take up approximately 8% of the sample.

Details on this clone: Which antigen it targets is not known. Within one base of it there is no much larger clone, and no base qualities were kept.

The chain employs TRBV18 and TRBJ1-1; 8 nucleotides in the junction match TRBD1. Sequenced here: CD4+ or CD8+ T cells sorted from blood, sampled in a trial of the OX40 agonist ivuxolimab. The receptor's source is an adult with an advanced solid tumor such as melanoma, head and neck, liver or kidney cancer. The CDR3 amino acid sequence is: CASSSTGAEAFF. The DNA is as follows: TGTGCCAGCTCATCGACAGGGGCTGAAGCTTTCTTT. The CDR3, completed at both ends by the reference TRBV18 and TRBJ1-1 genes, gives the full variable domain NAGVMQNPRHLVRRRGQEARLRCSPMKGHSHVYWYRQLPEEGLKFMVYLQKENIIDESGMPKERFSAEFPKEGPSILRIQQVVRGDSAAYFCASSSTGAEAFFGQGTRLTVV.